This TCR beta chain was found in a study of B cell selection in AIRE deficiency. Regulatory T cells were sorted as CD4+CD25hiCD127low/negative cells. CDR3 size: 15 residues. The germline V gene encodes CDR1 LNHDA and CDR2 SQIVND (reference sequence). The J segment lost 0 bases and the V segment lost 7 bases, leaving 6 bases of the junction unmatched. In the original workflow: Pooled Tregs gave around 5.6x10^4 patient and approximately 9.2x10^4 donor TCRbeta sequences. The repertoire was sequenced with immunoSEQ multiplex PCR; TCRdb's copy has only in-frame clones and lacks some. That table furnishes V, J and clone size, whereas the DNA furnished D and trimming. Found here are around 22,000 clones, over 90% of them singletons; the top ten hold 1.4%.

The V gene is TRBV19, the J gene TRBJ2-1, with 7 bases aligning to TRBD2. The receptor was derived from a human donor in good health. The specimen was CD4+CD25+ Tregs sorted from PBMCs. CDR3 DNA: TGTGCCAGTACCGTGGGCGGGAGCTCCTACAATGAGCAGTTCTTC. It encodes CASTVGGSSYNEQFF. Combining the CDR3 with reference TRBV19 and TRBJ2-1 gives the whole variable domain DGGITQSPKYLFRKEGQNVTLSCEQNLNHDAMYWYRQDPGQGLRLIYYSQIVNDFQKGDIAEGYSVSREKKESFPLTVTSAQKNPTAFYLCASTVGGSSYNEQFFGPGTRLTVL.